This TCR beta chain was identified in a study of blood T cell repertoires in COVID-19. Background on the study: In each case, the material was cDNA or gDNA derived from T cells, B-cell-depleted T cells, or PBMCs.

This table comes from immunoSEQ multiplex PCR, and its TCRdb copy is limited to in-frame clones, with some not included. The sample consists of roughly 410,000 clones, roughly nine tenths of them appearing once. Source material: peripheral blood. The sequence came from a man aged 35 to 55 with acute or convalescent COVID-19.

The CDR3 reads CATSHKAKNIQYF. The CDR3 DNA follows: TGTGCCACCAGCCACAAAGCCAAAAACATTCAGTACTTC. The chain is built from TRBV24-1 and TRBJ2-4; D is undetermined. This CDR3 contains 13 residues. V shed 7 bases and J shed 0 bases, with 6 bases lying between them. CDR1 is KGHDR and CDR2 is SFDVKD in the germline V gene.